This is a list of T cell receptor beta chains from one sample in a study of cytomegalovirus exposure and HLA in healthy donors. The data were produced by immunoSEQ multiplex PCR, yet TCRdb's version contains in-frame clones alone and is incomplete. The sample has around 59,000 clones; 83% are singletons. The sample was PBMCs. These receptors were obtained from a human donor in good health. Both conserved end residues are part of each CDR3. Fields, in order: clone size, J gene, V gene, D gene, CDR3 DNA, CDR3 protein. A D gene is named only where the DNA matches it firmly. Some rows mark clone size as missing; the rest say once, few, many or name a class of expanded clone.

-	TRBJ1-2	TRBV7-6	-	TGTGCCAGCAGCTTAATCGGCTGGGAGGGGGATCAAGGCTACACCTTC	CASSLIGWEGDQGYTF
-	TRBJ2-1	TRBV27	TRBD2	TGTGCCAGCAGTCCAGGGACTAGCGGACTAAGCTCCTACAATGAGCAGTTCTTC	CASSPGTSGLSSYNEQFF
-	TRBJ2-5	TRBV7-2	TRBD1	TGTGCCAGCAGCCCCCGGGACAGACAAGAGACCCAGTACTTC	CASSPRDRQETQYF
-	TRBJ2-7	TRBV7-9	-	TGTGCCAGCAGCGCGGGACAGACAAGCGAGCAGTACTTC	CASSAGQTSEQYF
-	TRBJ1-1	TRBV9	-	TGTGCCAGCAGCGTAGGTAGGAACACTGAAGCTTTCTTT	CASSVGRNTEAFF
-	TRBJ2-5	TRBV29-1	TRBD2	TGCAGCTTCATGGGGTTAGCGGGAGGCTGGGAGACCCAGTACTTC	CSFMGLAGGWETQYF
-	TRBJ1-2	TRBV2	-	TGTGCCAGCAGTGATTCATCAGGGCATGGCTACACCTTC	CASSDSSGHGYTF
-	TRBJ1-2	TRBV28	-	TGTGCCAGCAGTTTCGTCGGGACTAAACGATACGGCTATGGCTACACCTTC	CASSFVGTKRYGYGYTF
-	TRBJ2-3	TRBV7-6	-	TGTGCCAGCAGCTTGGAGCCCACAGATACGCAGTATTTT	CASSLEPTDTQYF
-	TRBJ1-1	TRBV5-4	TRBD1	TGTGCCAGCAGCCAAGACAGGGCCAAGCTACTTTTT	CASSQDRAKLLF
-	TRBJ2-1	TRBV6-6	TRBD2	TGTGCCAGCACTGGGGCGGGGGGGGTCAATGAGCAGTTCTTC	CASTGAGGVNEQFF
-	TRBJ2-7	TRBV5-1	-	TGCGCCAGCAGCTTGGAAGGATTCGGGTCCTACGAGCAGTACTTC	CASSLEGFGSYEQYF
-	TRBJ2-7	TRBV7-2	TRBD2	TGTGCCAGCAGCTTATGGGTGTCTAGCGGGGGGGCGGGCGAGCAGTACTTC	CASSLWVSSGGAGEQYF
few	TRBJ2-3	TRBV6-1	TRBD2	TGTGCCAGCAGTGGGATAGCGGGGGGGAGCACAGATACGCAGTATTTT	CASSGIAGGSTDTQYF
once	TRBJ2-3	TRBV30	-	TGTGCCTGGATCGGCGCTAGACTAGATACGCAGTATTTT	CAWIGARLDTQYF
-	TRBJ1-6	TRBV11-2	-	TGTGCCAGCAGCTTAATTGAGTATTCACCCCTCCACTTT	CASSLIEYSPLHF
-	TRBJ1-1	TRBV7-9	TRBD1	TGTGCCAGCACCATGAACCAGGGGGCTGAAGCTTTCTTT	CASTMNQGAEAFF
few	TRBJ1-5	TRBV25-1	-	TGTGCCAGCAGTGAAGGGGCAGAGATTCAGCCCCAGCATTTT	CASSEGAEIQPQHF
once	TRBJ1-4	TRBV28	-	TGTGCCAGCAGGTCGACCTTGGGGGGAAAACTGTTTTTT	CASRSTLGGKLFF
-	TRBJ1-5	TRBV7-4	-	TGTGCCAGCAGCTCCGACAGGAGACGGCAGCCCCAGCATTTT	CASSSDRRRQPQHF
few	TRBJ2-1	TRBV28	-	TGTGCCAGCAGTCTAGCCCCGGGACAACCAATCGAGCAGTTCTTC	CASSLAPGQPIEQFF
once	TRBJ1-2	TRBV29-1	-	TGCAGCGTTGTCGGGGTGAACTATGGCTACACCTTC	CSVVGVNYGYTF
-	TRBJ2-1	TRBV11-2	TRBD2	TGTGCCAGCAGCTTACTGGGCGGGTGGGGACTAGAGTACAATGAGCAGTTCTTC	CASSLLGGWGLEYNEQFF
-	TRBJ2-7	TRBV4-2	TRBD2	TGTGCCAGCAGCCAAGATACTAGCGGGAGCTACGAGCAGTACTTC	CASSQDTSGSYEQYF
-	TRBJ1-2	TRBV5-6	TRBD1	TGTGCCAGCAGCTTGAAAACAGGGGGCAGAAAAAACTATGGCTACACCTTC	CASSLKTGGRKNYGYTF
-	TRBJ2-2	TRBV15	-	TGTGCCACCAGCAGAGCCCAGGACTCGTCTGGGGAGCTGTTTTTT	CATSRAQDSSGELFF
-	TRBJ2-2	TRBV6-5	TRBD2	TGTGCCAGCAGACCTAGCGGTGCCGGGGAGCTGTTTTTT	CASRPSGAGELFF
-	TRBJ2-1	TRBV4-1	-	TGCGCCAGCAGCCAAGATGGGCGGACAAGTAATGAGCAGTTCTTC	CASSQDGRTSNEQFF
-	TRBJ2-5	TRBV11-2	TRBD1	TGTGCCAGCAGCTTTAGGACAGGGGGCGTCGAGACCCAGTACTTC	CASSFRTGGVETQYF
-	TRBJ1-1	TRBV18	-	TGTGCCAGCTCACCAGCGGGTATCAACACTGAAGCTTTCTTT	CASSPAGINTEAFF
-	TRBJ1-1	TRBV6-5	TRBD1	TGTGCCAGCAGTAAGACAGGGCTCGCTGAAGCTTTCTTT	CASSKTGLAEAFF
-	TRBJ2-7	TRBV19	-	TGTGCCAGTAGTATGTCCAGCGGGCGCGACTACGAGCAGTACTTC	CASSMSSGRDYEQYF
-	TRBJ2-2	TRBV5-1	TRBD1	TGCGCCAGCAGCTACTTGACAGGGGGCACCGGGGAGCTGTTTTTT	CASSYLTGGTGELFF
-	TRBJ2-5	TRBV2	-	TGTGCCAGCAATCCAGGGGTCGGGGAGACCCAGTACTTC	CASNPGVGETQYF
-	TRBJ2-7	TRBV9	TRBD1	TGTGCCAGCAGCGTAGTAACGTCAGGGGGCGAGCAGTACTTC	CASSVVTSGGEQYF